The text below deals with one T cell receptor (beta chain). There are a few counts of this clonotype. Its cognate antigen has yet to be identified. Base qualities were left out, and no much larger clone turns up one base away. The sample comes from a study of T cells after yellow fever vaccination (dated by TCRdb to between 2018 and 2021). For the wider study: The SMART-Seq v4 Ultra Low Input RNA kit was used to prepare libraries from fractions with low cell numbers. To track T-cell clones before and after primary and booster YFV17D yellow fever vaccination, bulk TCR alpha and beta repertoires were sequenced longitudinally. Two healthy male donors, one aged 18 to 30 and one aged 30 to 40 years, were included in the cohort. Blood samples were taken at several timepoints before and after primary and secondary immunization, and bulk PBMC replicates and cell subsets were isolated.

In the germline V gene (reference sequence), CDR1 corresponds to DFQATT and CDR2 to SNEGSKA. The CDR3 spans 15 residues, from the cysteine through the phenylalanine. Of the read, only the CDR3 DNA is kept; its 45 bases are in frame from base 1. The junction carries 9 bases between V and J, which are trimmed by 0 bases and 0 bases respectively. What the treatment or condition label conveys for this sample: live attenuated yellow fever vaccine strain. At each blood-draw timepoint, two biological replicates of bulk PBMCs were obtained. PBMCs were isolated from peripheral blood using a standard Ficoll-Paque protocol. TriZol was used to extract RNA from bulk PBMCs, CD4 and CD8 fractions, and dextramer-positive and dextramer-negative fractions. What the study reported, not specific to this receptor: Because only two donors were included in the study, the extent to which the findings can be generalized is limited. After the booster, most clones that had expanded after primary vaccination were detected again (almost 97% of CD4 and 88% of CD8), suggesting broad maintenance of memory. A small share of clonotypes was detected in both CD4 and CD8 compartments, with the overlap likely arising from convergent recombination. Compared with the primary T-cell response, the secondary T-cell response was faster but weaker, reaching its peak on day 5 rather than on day 15. FACS-sorted repertoires could contain abundant contaminating clonotypes from the bulk population, so computational filtering was required.

Synthesis of TCR cDNA relied on 5'RACE template switching, a step that introduced a universal primer site along with unique molecular identifiers. cDNA synthesis was primed from both the TCR alpha and TCR beta constant segments. Libraries were amplified in two PCR steps, with sample barcodes and sequencing adapters added in the second step. Libraries were sequenced on Illumina HiSeq 2500 (2x100 bp) or NovaSeq (2x150 bp). Per the authors' processing: Reads were demultiplexed and collapsed into UMI consensus sequences with MIGEC, and V(D)J alignment was performed with MiXCR. Vaccine-responding clonotypes were defined with edgeR using replicate PBMC samples, requiring FDR below 0.01 and a log2 fold change above 5 up to day 15. CD4 or CD8 identity was assigned to each bulk clonotype according to whether the clonotype was present at higher abundance in the sequenced CD4 repertoire or the sequenced CD8 repertoire. The public reads were reanalyzed by TCRdb: fastp trimming at Q25, MiXCR alignment, in-frame beta chains only. Every distinct CDR3 protein forms one entry, paired with its most common genes and DNA. V and J calls and clone size were set by TCRdb, not the authors. This sample lists about 580,000 distinct CDR3 sequences; about 17% were detected once. The leading ten clones occupy roughly 17% of the sample.

This receptor was obtained from a man in his late teens or twenties who received the YFV17D yellow fever vaccine. Sequenced here: PBMCs, sampled about 5 days after the first yellow fever vaccination. The rearrangement combines TRBV20-1 with TRBJ2-4; too little of a D gene remains to name it. The CDR3 protein is CSARDGTEAKNIQYF. The DNA is TGCAGTGCTAGAGATGGTACGGAAGCCAAAAACATTCAGTACTTC.